Described below is a single T cell receptor beta chain sequence and its context. Its specificity is unknown. The entry originates in a study of regulatory T cells in long-lasting Graves disease. Study-level information: Graves' patients diagnosed newly had used antithyroid drugs under 3 months. Study-level results: Persistent disease samples used TRBV28, TRBJ1-2 and TRBJ2-5 preferentially.

Time point in this sample: newly diagnosed GD, antithyroid drugs for less than 3 months. Following extraction of RNA from PBMCs, that RNA was used to make the TCR library. This CDR3 is 17 amino acids long. The V gene end was trimmed by 6 bases and the J gene end by 0 bases; junction bases not matched to a gene: 6. Germline loops: CDR1 SNHLY, CDR2 FYNNEI. HTBI primers from iRepertoire and Arm-PCR of CDR3 regions yielded the TCR beta libraries. MiXCR, applied by TCRdb to the multiplex PCR reads, yields one record per CDR3 protein. The profile shows about 500,000 distinct CDR3 sequences, about 16% of them singletons. These records were also assigned to another study, of T cells in Graves' hyperthyroidism and ophthalmopathy.

The V and J genes are TRBV2 and TRBJ2-1, with TRBD2 matching over 12 bases. This specimen consisted of peripheral blood mononuclear cells (PBMCs), obtained at new diagnosis, from a patient treated with antithyroid drugs. The TCR originated in a middle-aged man with Graves disease. The CDR3 loop reads CASRQTSGGTSYNEQFF. Written as DNA, the CDR3 is TGTGCCAGCAGACAAACTAGCGGGGGGACCTCCTACAATGAGCAGTTCTTC.